The 3 T cell receptor beta chains below come from one sample, sequenced in a study of blood T cells in healthy people across ages. For the second PCR, which ran for about 6 to 12 cycles, a sample-barcoded 5' primer and a J-beta primer mix were used. TCRdb re-derived calls from the 5' RACE reads in MiXCR, one entry per CDR3 protein. The data contain approximately 1.5 million distinct CDR3 sequences, about 45% of them singletons. The specimen was blood. The receptors originated from a woman aged 18-35 years in good health.

This clonotype was seen a few times. The chain has TRBV7-2 and TRBJ2-1; TRBD1 or TRBD2 may be the D gene (7 bases each). The CDR3 sequence is 15 residues long. The germline V and J ends were trimmed by 4 bases and 6 bases, with 16 bases remaining between them. Looked up from germline, CDR1 is SGHTA and CDR2 is FQGNSA. CDR3 in amino acids: CASSSQGRGGNEQFF. DNA of the CDR3: TGTGCCAGCAGCTCACAGGGGAGGGGTGGCAATGAGCAGTTCTTC.

This clonotype appeared many times. The chain carries TRBV20-1 and TRBJ2-7, with D perhaps TRBD1 (6 bases). V was shortened by 0 bases and J by 0 bases, with 12 bases between the two germline ends. The germline gives CDR1 DFQATT, CDR2 SNEGSKA (reference sequence). This CDR3 has 15 amino acids. DNA for the CDR3: TGCAGTGCTAGAGAGGGGGCCCCTTACTCCTACGAGCAGTACTTC. The encoded protein is CSAREGAPYSYEQYF.

The table lists this clonotype with a few counts. The chain has TRBV12-3 or TRBV12-4 and TRBJ2-3, with D maybe TRBD2 (5 bases). The CDR3 length is 15 residues. Trimming removed 6 bases from V and 0 bases from J, with 13 bases in between. CDR3 sequence: CASSPGLLSTDTQYF. Written as DNA, the CDR3 is TGTGCCAGCAGCCCCGGACTGTTGAGCACAGATACGCAGTATTTT.